This record looks at one T cell receptor (beta chain) sequence and its context. Its antigen is currently unknown. The data are from a study of long-term antiretroviral therapy in people with HIV. Study-wide results and limits: The study collected no data on ART adherence, viral resistance or therapy changes. Samples were collected from about 2004 to 2017 under possibly less effective ART regimens. After ART, diversity increased yet remained lower than transplant donor controls.

Sequencing used immunoSEQ v3.0 at survey level. Some clones are missing from TCRdb's copy, which holds only in-frame ones; the method was immunoSEQ multiplex PCR. Of tens of thousands of clones in the sample, 80% to 95% are singletons; the top ten hold about 4.3%. The TCR originated in a woman aged 40 to 50 with HIV. The sample here was unsorted PBMCs, taken 5 to 5.5 years after starting antiretroviral therapy.

CDR3 coding DNA: TGTGCCAGCAGTCCGAACACCGGGGAGCTGTTTTTT. Its translation is CASSPNTGELFF. The chain has TRBV7-2 and TRBJ2-2; D call uncertain. Germline V CDR1 and CDR2: SGHTA, FQGNSA. The CDR3 consists of 12 residues. V lost 6 bases and J 0 bases, leaving 2 bases between the germline ends.